This T cell receptor beta chain was sequenced for a study of T cells in Graves' hyperthyroidism and ophthalmopathy. Study details: Peripheral blood was taken when the disease was first diagnosed, before any treatment began. The study's findings and limits: Blood also held most thyroid clonotypes expanded beyond 0.001.

RNA transcripts were the template for amplifying TCR beta CDR3 regions. Primed by the HTBI set, a first-round RT-PCR was run on the TCR CDR3. TCRdb re-called the multiplex PCR reads through MiXCR, storing one row per CDR3 protein. The table shows about 640,000 distinct CDR3 sequences, with around 21% occurring only once. Remarks on this clonotype: Its target is not known.

V lost 4 bases to trimming and J lost 0 bases; unmatched junction nucleotides: 10. In germline, CDR1 is SGHRS, CDR2 YFSETQ. The CDR3 is made up of 17 amino acids. Together with thyroid ultrasound, orbital computed tomography, serum thyroxine and TRAb, clinical symptoms were used for diagnoses. The PBMCs were sourced from fresh peripheral blood (more than 9 ml). Sample: blood. The origin of this receptor is a man aged 25 to 40 with Graves' ophthalmopathy. The rearrangement links TRBV5-1 to TRBJ2-1; TRBD2 matches at 7 bases. CDR3 region: CASSQRLATSSYNEQFF. The CDR3, as DNA: TGCGCCAGCAGCCAGAGACTAGCCACTAGCTCCTACAATGAGCAGTTCTTC.